The rows below give T cell receptor beta chains drawn from one sample of a study of T cell changes during pregnancy in multiple sclerosis. The table came from immunoSEQ multiplex PCR; TCRdb's copy has only in-frame clones and leaves some out. Found here are roughly 28,000 clones, about 90% of them singletons; the top ten hold 6.2%. This specimen consisted of CD8+ T cells from peripheral blood mononuclear cells, obtained before pregnancy. Receptors originate from a female donor with multiple sclerosis, enrolled in a pregnancy study. CDR3s include the opening cysteine and the closing phenylalanine or tryptophan. A D gene is named only where the DNA matches it firmly. The size field is filled for only some rows; it gives once, few, many or a size class.

V gene	clone size	J gene	D gene	CDR3 DNA	CDR3 protein
TRBV19	NA	TRBJ2-2	TRBD2	TGTGCCAGTAGTATCCTAGCGGGAGAGCCTATCGCCGGGGAGCTGTTTTTT	CASSILAGEPIAGELFF
TRBV7-9	few	TRBJ1-1	NA	TGTGCCAGCAGTCTACAGGGATCGGACACTGAAGCTTTCTTT	CASSLQGSDTEAFF
TRBV4-1	NA	TRBJ2-1	TRBD2	TGCGCCAGCAGCCAAGCGGGACTAGCCCACAATGAGCAGTTCTTC	CASSQAGLAHNEQFF
TRBV25-1	NA	TRBJ2-7	NA	TGTGCCAGCAGTGGGCCAGGGGAGAGCGACGAGCAGTACTTC	CASSGPGESDEQYF
TRBV6-1	few	TRBJ2-7	NA	TGTGCCAGCAGTGAAGCGCCCGGTGTCTACGAGCAGTACTTC	CASSEAPGVYEQYF
TRBV4-3	once	TRBJ2-2	TRBD1	TGCGCCAGCAGCCCTGACAGGGGGCTCGTCGGGGAGCTGTTTTTT	CASSPDRGLVGELFF
TRBV2	NA	TRBJ2-3	NA	TGTGCCAGCAGTAAATCCGAACTACCCCGTACGGATACGCAGTATTTT	CASSKSELPRTDTQYF
TRBV1	once	TRBJ2-7	NA	TGCACCAGCAGCCAAGAGGCTAGCTACGAGCAGTACTTC	CTSSQEASYEQYF
TRBV19	NA	TRBJ2-1	TRBD1	TGTGCCAGTAGGGACAGGGGGATGTCACCACTCTCATACAATGAGCAGTTCTTC	CASRDRGMSPLSYNEQFF
TRBV1	few	TRBJ2-5	NA	NA	CTSSQVGAGTTLYF
TRBV29-1	NA	TRBJ2-2	TRBD2	TGCAGCGTTTCTAGCGGGAACACCGGGGAGCTGTTTTTT	CSVSSGNTGELFF
TRBV7-2	NA	TRBJ2-2	TRBD2	TGTGCCAGCAGCCCAACTAGCGGGAGATTGTCCGGGGAGCTGTTTTTT	CASSPTSGRLSGELFF
TRBV5-1	NA	TRBJ2-7	NA	TGCGCCAGCAGCCCGTCGGGGGGCCGGGGTTGGACTCCGGTGTCCGAGCAGTACTTC	CASSPSGGRGWTPVSEQYF
TRBV27	NA	TRBJ2-7	TRBD1	TGTGCCAGCAGTTCCCGGACAGGGAATATTCCCTACGAGCAGTACTTC	CASSSRTGNIPYEQYF
TRBV28	once	TRBJ2-3	TRBD2	TGTGCCAGCAGTTTTAGACTAGCGGGAGGGCCTCAAGATACGCAGTATTTT	CASSFRLAGGPQDTQYF
TRBV29-1	NA	TRBJ2-7	TRBD1	TGCAGCGTCAGGGCGGACAGGGGATCGACGGGCTACGAGCAGTACTTC	CSVRADRGSTGYEQYF
TRBV5-6	NA	TRBJ2-7	TRBD2	TGTGCCAGCAGCTATACTAGCGGGGACCCCTACGAGCAGTACTTC	CASSYTSGDPYEQYF
TRBV7-6	NA	TRBJ2-1	TRBD2	TGTGCCAGCAGCCCCGAAGCGGGAGTCCTCAACAATGAGCAGTTCTTC	CASSPEAGVLNNEQFF
TRBV28	NA	TRBJ1-1	NA	TGTGCCAGCAGTTTATACCGGGTTAAGACTGAAGCTTTCTTT	CASSLYRVKTEAFF
TRBV4-2	NA	TRBJ2-7	NA	TGTGCCAGCAGCCAAGTTGCGCGGGCCTCGGGCGAGCAGTACTTC	CASSQVARASGEQYF
TRBV7-6	NA	TRBJ1-3	NA	TGTGCCAGCAAGACTAGTAGAACTGGAAACACCATATATTTT	CASKTSRTGNTIYF
TRBV7-3	NA	TRBJ2-3	TRBD2	TGTGCCAGCAGCTTCGGCGGGAGCGACACAGATACGCAGTATTTT	CASSFGGSDTDTQYF